This T cell receptor beta chain was identified during a study of CD8 T cells in Susac syndrome. The study, taken as a whole, reports: It was acknowledged in the study that the number of individuals who were included in its TCR sequencing and HLA analysis was relatively small.

This CDR3 is built from 15 residues. The germline V gene encodes CDR1 SEHNR and CDR2 FQNEAQ (reference sequence). V lost 5 bases and J lost 8; bases outside the gene matches: 11. This clonotype occurred once. As yet, its antigen is unknown. RNA totalling roughly 0.5 to 1 ug underwent reverse transcription with random hexamers. TCRdb redid the calling of the immunoSEQ multiplex PCR reads with MiXCR, one entry per CDR3 protein. The table lists about 140,000 distinct CDR3 sequences, approximately 96% of them singletons. TCR beta was sequenced from blood CD8+ and CD4+ T cells. Those who served as multiple sclerosis controls were treatment-naive patients with stable or active relapsing-remitting disease. Both CD4+ and CD8+ T cells were negatively isolated, and TEMRA cells underwent FACS enrichment.

The rearrangement links TRBV7-9 to TRBJ2-1; the match to TRBD2 covers 8 bases. The specimen sequenced was CD4+ T cells from PBMCs. The receptor was isolated from a human donor with multiple sclerosis. The CDR3, as DNA: TGTGCCAGCAGCCTCGAAGCGGGAGCGTACTATGAGCAGTTCTTC. Protein: CASSLEAGAYYEQFF. The whole variable domain, filled in from reference TRBV7-9 and TRBJ2-1, reads DTGVSQNPRHKITKRGQNVTFRCDPISEHNRLYWYRQTLGQGPEFLTYFQNEAQLEKSRLLSDRFSAERPKGSFSTLEIQRTEQGDSAMYLCASSLEAGAYYEQFFGPGTRLTVL.